The clone carrying this TCR beta chain appeared a few times. This sample is part of a study of blood T cell repertoires in COVID-19. About the study: Sources were T cells, B-cell-depleted T cells, or PBMCs; the material itself was cDNA or gDNA.

Participant age was roughly 18 to 100 years, and participants resided in fewer than 30 US areas. Participants' own reports of clinical history determined their cohort assignment. Original processing notes: Nucleated cell counts were estimated from reference gene primer amplification. Profiling relied on immunoSEQ multiplex PCR, and the TCRdb table lists in-frame clones only, not all of them. The DNA was the basis for D and trimming; V, J and clone size are from that table. The sample has 310,000 or so clones, around 89% seen once. Germline CDR1 is SEHNR and CDR2 is FQNEAQ (reference sequence). J gave up 6 bases and V 5 bases, and 10 bases lay outside the gene matches. The CDR3 extends over 15 amino acids.

The receptor was derived from a woman aged 18-29 years with acute COVID-19. The chain employs TRBV7-9 and TRBJ2-7; 10 nucleotides line up with TRBD2. Sequencing was done on a sample of PBMCs or T cells enriched from blood (not recorded which). The CDR3: CASSAGLAGGAEQYF. CDR3 bases: TGTGCCAGCAGCGCCGGATTAGCGGGAGGAGCCGAGCAGTACTTC. Complete variable domain (other parts from reference TRBV7-9 and TRBJ2-7): DTGVSQNPRHKITKRGQNVTFRCDPISEHNRLYWYRQTLGQGPEFLTYFQNEAQLEKSRLLSDRFSAERPKGSFSTLEIQRTEQGDSAMYLCASSAGLAGGAEQYFGPGTRLTVT.